Reported below is one T cell receptor (beta chain). This CDR3 region has 15 residues. CDR1 and CDR2 (germline): MNHEY, SMNVEV (reference sequence). V dropped 7 bases and J dropped 1 base, with 11 bases sitting between them. This sample is part of a study of CD8 T cells in Susac syndrome. CD8+ and CD4+ T cells from blood underwent TCR beta sequencing. RNA was extracted with the RNeasy kit, and a quantity of roughly 0.45 to 1 ug was reverse transcribed using random hexamers. TCRdb fed the immunoSEQ multiplex PCR reads into MiXCR, producing one record per CDR3 protein. The sample records around 150,000 distinct CDR3 sequences, 85% to 95% being singletons.

The TCR was taken from a human donor in good health. Material: CD8+ T cells from PBMCs. The chain couples TRBV27 to TRBJ2-6; D gene ambiguous. For the CDR3, the DNA is TGTGCCAGCATGCAATTGGATTCTGGGGCCAACGTCCTGACTTTC. Translation gives CASMQLDSGANVLTF.